This is a list of T cell receptor beta chains from one sample in a study of T cell changes during pregnancy in multiple sclerosis. Libraries were prepared by immunoSEQ multiplex PCR; TCRdb keeps only in-frame clonotypes and omits some of them. The profile shows roughly 20,000 clones, more than 75% of them singletons. The input for sequencing was CD4+ T cells from peripheral blood mononuclear cells, taken in the first trimester of pregnancy. All receptors derive from a female donor in good health, enrolled as a control in a pregnancy study. Both conserved end residues are part of each CDR3. A D gene is named only where the DNA matches it firmly. Only some rows state a clone size, as once, few, many or a class for expanded clones.

TRBV6-5,TRBD2,NA,TRBJ2-7,TGTGCCAGCAGTGACCCGGGGGGGAGGTACGAGCAGTACTTC,CASSDPGGRYEQYF
TRBV4-1,NA,NA,TRBJ1-5,TGCGCCAGCAGCCCGATTACAGGGATGAACCAGCCCCAGCATTTT,CASSPITGMNQPQHF
TRBV19,TRBD1,NA,TRBJ1-1,TGTGCCAGTAGTCCCCCGGCAGGGGGCGGTGAAGCTTTCTTT,CASSPPAGGGEAFF
TRBV7-6,TRBD2,NA,TRBJ2-3,TGTGCCAGCAGCTTAAAACTAGCGGGGGGGCCCAACACAGATACGCAGTATTTT,CASSLKLAGGPNTDTQYF
TRBV2,TRBD2,once,TRBJ2-1,TGTGCCAGCAGTCGAGAGGTTACTAGCGGATCTAGCTCCTACAATGAGCAGTTCTTC,CASSREVTSGSSSYNEQFF
TRBV11-3,NA,NA,TRBJ2-7,TGTGCCAGCAGCTTAGGAGTATACGAGCAGTACTTC,CASSLGVYEQYF
TRBV7-8,TRBD1,few,TRBJ1-6,TGTGCCAGCAGCTTACTGGACAGGGGCTCCCTCCACTTT,CASSLLDRGSLHF
TRBV30,TRBD2,NA,TRBJ2-7,TGTGCCTGGAGTACTTCCGGGACTAGCGGGTACGAGCAGTACTTC,CAWSTSGTSGYEQYF
TRBV2,NA,NA,TRBJ2-7,TGTGCCAGCTCTAGTGAGGGTTACGAGCAGTACTTC,CASSSEGYEQYF
TRBV7-2,TRBD2,NA,TRBJ2-7,TGTGCCAGCAGCTTAGGTGGCGGGGGGTCCTACGAGCAGTACTTC,CASSLGGGGSYEQYF
TRBV6-1,NA,NA,TRBJ1-1,TGTGCCAGCAGTGACCGGGGGGTGAACACTGAAGCTTTCTTT,CASSDRGVNTEAFF
TRBV7-9,TRBD2,NA,TRBJ2-3,TGTGCCAGCAGCTACCAAGCGGGAGGGCCTAGCACAGATACGCAGTATTTT,CASSYQAGGPSTDTQYF
TRBV10-3,NA,NA,TRBJ1-2,TGTGCCATCAGTGAAGTGGGAGAGAGAGGCTATGGCTACACCTTC,CAISEVGERGYGYTF
TRBV6-6,TRBD1,NA,TRBJ1-1,TGTGCCAGCCTCAGGGGGGTGAACACTGAAGCTTTCTTT,CASLRGVNTEAFF
TRBV7-9,NA,NA,TRBJ1-1,TGTGCCAGCAGCTTAGCAACCCTCAGGGATGGAGACACTGAAGCTTTCTTT,CASSLATLRDGDTEAFF
TRBV2,NA,NA,TRBJ2-1,TGTGCCAGCAGTACCGGGACTTACATCGTGGAGCAGTTCTTC,CASSTGTYIVEQFF
TRBV6-5,NA,NA,TRBJ2-2,TGTGCCAGCAGTTATTCGGGAGAGGGCACCGGGGAGCTGTTTTTT,CASSYSGEGTGELFF
TRBV7-9,TRBD1,NA,TRBJ2-5,TGTGCCAGCAGTCGAGGACAGGGGGTTGAGACCCAGTACTTC,CASSRGQGVETQYF
TRBV10-3,TRBD2,NA,TRBJ2-7,TGTGCCATCAGTGGCACTAGCGGGATCGACGAGCAGTACTTC,CAISGTSGIDEQYF
TRBV6-5,TRBD1,NA,TRBJ2-1,TGTGCCAGCAGAACACAGGGGGCTTTGCTCTTC,CASRTQGALLF
TRBV11-2,NA,once,TRBJ2-1,TGTGCCAGCAGCTCTCTTAGCGGACCAACCTACAATGAGCAGTTCTTC,CASSSLSGPTYNEQFF
TRBV5-5,NA,NA,TRBJ1-2,TGTGCCAGCAGCTTGATCCCGGGAATGGAGGGCTACACCTTC,CASSLIPGMEGYTF